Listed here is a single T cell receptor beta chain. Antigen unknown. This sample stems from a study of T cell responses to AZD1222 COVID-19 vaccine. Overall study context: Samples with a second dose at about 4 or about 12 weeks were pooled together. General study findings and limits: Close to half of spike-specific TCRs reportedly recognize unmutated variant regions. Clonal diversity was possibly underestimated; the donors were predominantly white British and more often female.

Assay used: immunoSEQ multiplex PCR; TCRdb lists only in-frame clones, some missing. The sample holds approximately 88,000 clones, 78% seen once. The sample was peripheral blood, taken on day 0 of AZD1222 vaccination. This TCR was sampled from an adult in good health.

CDR3 loop: CSGRYRLQETQYF. CDR3 DNA sequence: TGCAGCGGGAGATATAGACTGCAAGAGACCCAGTACTTC. The genes are TRBV29-1 and TRBJ2-5, with D uncertain. The CDR3 spans 13 residues. Germline-derived CDR1 and CDR2 are SQVTM and ANQGSEA. Between the trimmed V and J ends, which lost 7 bases and 2 bases, there was a span of 14 bases.